This T cell receptor beta chain was sequenced for a study of blood T cell repertoires in COVID-19. Turning to the study itself: The analysed material was cDNA or gDNA that came from T cells, B-cell-depleted T cells, or PBMCs.

Ages ranged from roughly 18 to 95 years, with residence in about two dozen US areas. Before being deemed recovered, Cohort 3 donors had two negative PCRs, clearance, or symptom resolution. In the authors' methods: Counts of nucleated cells, estimated from reference gene primer amplification, were obtained. Generated by immunoSEQ multiplex PCR, the TCRdb table keeps only in-frame clones and is missing some. V and J calls and clone size follow that table, whereas D and trimming were derived from the DNA. The sample yields about 250,000 clones, more than 75% seen once. Germline V CDR1 and CDR2: MNHEY, SMNVEV (reference sequence). V was pared by 4 bases and J by 8 bases, with 11 bases of the junction left unmatched. This CDR3 contains 14 residues.

The genes are TRBV27 and TRBJ2-7; 7 bases map to TRBD1. Source material: PBMCs or T cells enriched from blood (not recorded which). The clonotype originates from a man younger than 35 who had recovered from COVID-19. The CDR3 DNA is TGTGCCAGCAGTTCCAACCCTACAGGGGAAAAGCAGTACTTC. This codes for CASSSNPTGEKQYF.